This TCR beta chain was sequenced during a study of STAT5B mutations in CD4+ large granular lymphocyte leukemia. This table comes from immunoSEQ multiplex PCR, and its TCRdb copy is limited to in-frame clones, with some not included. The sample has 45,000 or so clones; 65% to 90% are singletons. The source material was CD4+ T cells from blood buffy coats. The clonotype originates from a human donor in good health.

The CDR3 protein is CASRRPPQETQYF. The CDR3 DNA follows: TGTGCCAGCCGCAGGCCTCCCCAAGAGACCCAGTACTTC. V is TRBV7-8 and J is TRBJ2-5; D is ambiguous. This CDR3 has 13 amino acids. V was clipped by 8 bases and J by 1 base, with 11 bases between them. The germline V gene has CDR1 SGHVS and CDR2 FQNEAQ.